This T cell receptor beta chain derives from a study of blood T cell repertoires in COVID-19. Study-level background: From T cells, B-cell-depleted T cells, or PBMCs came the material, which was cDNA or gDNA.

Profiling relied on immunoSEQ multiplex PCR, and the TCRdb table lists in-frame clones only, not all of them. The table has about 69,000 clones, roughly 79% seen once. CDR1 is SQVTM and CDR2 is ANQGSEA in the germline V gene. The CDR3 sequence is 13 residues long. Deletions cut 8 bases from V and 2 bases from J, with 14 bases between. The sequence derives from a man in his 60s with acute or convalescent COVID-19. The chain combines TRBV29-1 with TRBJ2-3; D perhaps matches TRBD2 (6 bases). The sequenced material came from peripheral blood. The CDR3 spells CSLFGGNTDTQYF. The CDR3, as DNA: TGCAGCCTTTTTGGGGGGAACACAGATACGCAGTATTTT.